The clone carrying this T cell receptor beta chain has a count of ten or more. Its target is not known. Germline V gene lookup returns CDR1 DFQATT and CDR2 SNEGSKA (reference sequence). The CDR3 loop spans 12 amino acids. Those donating, healthy Caucasian individuals from Russia, were aged roughly 6 to 90. This sample is drawn from a study of blood T cells in healthy people across ages. With a J-beta primer mix and a sample-barcoded 5' primer, a second PCR ran roughly 6 to 11 cycles. Unique molecular identifiers of 12 random nucleotides labeled each cDNA. MiXCR, run by TCRdb on the 5' RACE reads, gives a single entry per CDR3 protein. The sample gives 1,800,000 or so distinct CDR3 sequences, 35% to 50% of which show up once; 20% to 25% is in the top ten. Broader study findings: Naive and antigen-experienced cells could not be conclusively compared, given unsorted PBMCs. Diversity estimates from one million T cells were considered underestimates.

The sample was blood. This sequence originates from a human donor in good health. The rearrangement uses TRBV20-1 and TRBJ2-5; 10 bases line up with TRBD2. The J call could be wrong; TRBJ2-3 is a better fit for the DNA end. The CDR3 reads CSASGGAETQYF. CDR3 coding DNA: TGCAGTGCGAGCGGGGGGGCGGAGACGCAGTATTTT.